This T cell receptor (beta chain) was obtained from a study of cytomegalovirus exposure and HLA in healthy donors. It was with 60 Vbeta and 13 Jbeta primers that the PCR ran. Repertoires were generated with immunoSEQ multiplex PCR, while TCRdb's copy carries only in-frame clones and drops some. The sample has around 99,000 clones, around 67% seen once; the top ten hold approximately 14%. Findings and caveats of the study: Immune exposure information available was restricted to CMV serostatus.

Concerning this clone itself: Its antigen remains unidentified.

Germline lookup yields CDR1 GTSNPN and CDR2 SVGIG (reference sequence). The CDR3 totals 12 residues. V was clipped by 0 bases and J by 7 bases, with 7 bases between them. The sample was PBMCs. The TCR sequence derives from a woman in her thirties or forties in good health and CMV-seropositive. This chain links TRBV30 with TRBJ2-1, with D possibly being TRBD2 (5 bases). CDR3 DNA: TGTGCCTGGAGTGTAACTAGAAATGAGCAGTTCTTC. Protein product: CAWSVTRNEQFF.